This T cell receptor (beta chain) is from a study of cytomegalovirus exposure and HLA in healthy donors. The PCR contained 60 Vbeta and 13 Jbeta primers. Original handling: The authors later counted about 80 million unique TCR beta chains, around 9.9 million of them shared. TCRdb keeps only in-frame clones here, not all; method: immunoSEQ multiplex PCR. The DNA was the basis for D and trimming; V, J and clone size are from that table. Its table lists around 130,000 clones. On this clone: Its matching antigen is unknown.

Trimming cost V 5 bases and J 3 bases; bases outside gene matches: 5. CDR1 and CDR2 from the germline V gene are LNHDA and SQIVND (reference sequence). The CDR3 has 15 amino acids. Study findings and constraints: After further analysis at a later stage, roughly 15,000 TCR beta sequences were associated with HLA alleles at 0.05 false discovery rate. Exclusion as indistinguishable affected some V segments, including TRBV6-2 and TRBV6-3.

This chain joins TRBV19 and TRBJ2-3; 10 positions agree with TRBD1. This TCR came from a woman aged 55-75 years in good health and CMV-seronegative. Sequencing was done on a sample of PBMCs. CDR3 protein: CASSSWTGGTDTQYF. CDR3 DNA: TGTGCCAGTAGTTCCTGGACAGGGGGGACAGATACGCAGTATTTT.